These 22 T cell receptor beta chains were all obtained from the same sample, sequenced in a study of T-cell reconstitution after alpha-beta-depleted transplantation in children. Preparation of the TCRbeta library involved a method that used unique molecular identifiers. TCRdb passed the PCR reads through MiXCR, listing each CDR3 protein once. The sample has hundreds of thousands of distinct CDR3 sequences, 13% seen once. The source was PBMCs, mostly from graft donor cells, collected 360 days after TCRalphabeta/CD19-depleted stem cell transplant. The receptor set was obtained from a male patient aged 10 to 17 who had a stem cell transplant for acute myeloid leukemia, so the T cells may come from the graft donor.

V and J are TRBV13 and TRBJ1-4; tentative D call: TRBD1 (5 bases). The CDR3 covers 18 residues. Germline CDR1 is PRHDT and CDR2 is FYEKMQ (reference sequence). Trimming pared 4 bases from V and 0 bases from J, leaving 18 bases between. CDR3 in DNA: TGTGCCAGCAGCTCCCCGGGACTCGGAGGTCCAACTAATGAAAAACTGTTTTTT. This sequence encodes CASSSPGLGGPTNEKLFF. The variable domain in full, with the rest retrieved from reference TRBV13 and TRBJ1-4, is AAGVIQSPRHLIKEKRETATLKCYPIPRHDTVYWYQQGPGQDPQFLISFYEKMQSDKGSIPDRFSAQQFSDYHSELNMSSLELGDSALYFCASSSPGLGGPTNEKLFFGSGTQLSVL.

This clonotype was seen a handful of times. The chain links TRBV6-5 to TRBJ1-2; no firm D call. This CDR3 is built from 15 residues. Per germline, CDR1 MNHEY and CDR2 SVGAGI. Trimming took 2 bases from V and 4 from J, leaving 14 bases between them. CDR3 nucleotides: TGTGCCAGCAGTTACGCGGGCAGGTCCTTCTATGGCTACACCTTC. Translating it yields CASSYAGRSFYGYTF.

This clonotype was detected ten times or more. The chain couples TRBV5-1 to TRBJ2-1; D unresolved. CDR3 length equals 11 residues. Germline CDR1 reads SGHRS; CDR2 reads YFSETQ. The ends were cut back, 1 base at V and 9 bases at J, with 5 bases in the middle. The CDR3 sequence: CASSLRFEQFF. The CDR3 DNA reads TGCGCCAGCAGCTTGAGATTTGAGCAGTTCTTC.

This clonotype was observed at least ten times. The V gene is TRBV29-1, the J gene TRBJ2-1, with D hard to call. Per the germline V gene, CDR1 is SQVTM and CDR2 is ANQGSEA. Trimming stripped 5 bases from V and 0 bases from J, with 8 bases between. The CDR3 runs to 13 residues. This CDR3 is CSVTNRSYNEQFF. Written as DNA, the CDR3 is TGCAGCGTTACCAATCGCTCCTACAATGAGCAGTTCTTC.

The chain employs TRBV7-2 and TRBJ2-3, with a weak D call TRBD2 (6 bases). V was cut by 5 bases and J by 4 bases, with 19 bases left in between. CDR3 length equals 16 residues. Germline-derived CDR1 and CDR2 are SGHTA and FQGNSA. The CDR3 DNA is TGTGCCAGCAGCCTACCGAGTGGAGGGTTCCCAGATACGCAGTATTTT. Its translation is CASSLPSGGFPDTQYF. Full variable domain (rest looked up from reference TRBV7-2 and TRBJ2-3): GAGVSQSPSNKVTEKGKDVELRCDPISGHTALYWYRQSLGQGLEFLIYFQGNSAPDKSGLPSDRFSAERTGGSVSTLTIQRTQQEDSAVYLCASSLPSGGFPDTQYFGPGTRLTVL.

The CDR3 protein is CASSFGGTNEQFF. Here the CDR3 DNA reads TGTGCCAGCAGCTTTGGCGGGACGAATGAGCAGTTCTTC. The chain links TRBV5-4 to TRBJ2-1; tentatively, D is TRBD2 (6 bases). V shed 2 bases and J shed 7 bases, with 10 bases lying between them. The CDR3 is made up of 13 amino acids. The germline gives CDR1 SGHNT, CDR2 YYREEE (reference sequence). Together with reference TRBV5-4 and TRBJ2-1, the CDR3 gives the full variable domain: ETGVTQSPTHLIKTRGQQVTLRCSSQSGHNTVSWYQQALGQGPQFIFQYYREEENGRGNFPPRFSGLQFPNYSSELNVNALELDDSALYLCASSFGGTNEQFFGPGTRLTVL.

The chain couples TRBV18 to TRBJ2-7; D is ambiguous. V dropped 0 bases and J dropped 3 bases, with 12 bases sitting between them. This CDR3 has 15 amino acids. Germline CDR1 is KGHSH and CDR2 is LQKENI. The CDR3 bases are TGTGCCAGCTCACCACCGACGCTTAACGGCTACGAGCAGTACTTC. It specifies CASSPPTLNGYEQYF.

This clonotype came up a few times. The chain recombines TRBV7-8 with TRBJ2-2; D unclear. V was trimmed by 2 bases and J by 1 base, leaving 8 bases between them. This CDR3 region has 15 residues. Germline CDR1 reads SGHVS; CDR2 reads FQNEAQ. The CDR3 DNA follows: TGTGCCAGCAGCTTAAAATTGGGGAACACCGGGGAGCTGTTTTTT. It encodes CASSLKLGNTGELFF.

This clonotype was recorded a few times. The V and J genes are TRBV6-1 and TRBJ2-1, with TRBD2 matching 7 bases. The CDR3 is 17 residues long. CDR1 is MNHNS, CDR2 SASEGT, per germline. J lost 5 bases, V lost 5 bases, and 15 bases had no gene match. CDR3 nucleotides: TGTGCCAGCAGTCTCCCGGGAGGCCCCATTCTCAACAATGAGCAGTTCTTC. Translating gives CASSLPGGPILNNEQFF.

In this sample, this clonotype turned up a few times. The rearrangement joins TRBV12-3 or TRBV12-4 to TRBJ2-7; D is unresolved. The CDR3 contains 13 residues. V lost 5 bases to trimming and J lost 2 bases, with 10 bases between them. The CDR3 here is CASSPHYPYEQYF. In DNA, the CDR3 is TGTGCCAGCAGTCCGCACTACCCCTACGAGCAGTACTTC.

V is TRBV6-1 and J is TRBJ1-4; D is uncertain. The CDR3 contains 15 residues. CDR1 MNHNS and CDR2 SASEGT come from the germline V gene. The V end was cut by 6 bases, the J end by 0 bases, with 11 bases between. The CDR3 DNA reads as TGTGCCAGCAGGCCGCGACTGTCAACTAATGAAAAACTGTTTTTT. This gives the protein CASRPRLSTNEKLFF.

In its sample, this clonotype was seen once. The rearrangement joins TRBV18 to TRBJ2-3, with D perhaps matching TRBD1 (6 bases). The assigned J gene may be wrong: the sequence end matches TRBJ1-5 better. The germline gives CDR1 KGHSH, CDR2 LQKENI. This CDR3 is built from 17 residues. Written as DNA, the CDR3 is TGTGCCAGCTCATTCCTGACAGGCCAGGGGATCACAGATACGCAGCATTTT. Residues: CASSFLTGQGITDTQHF.

In its sample, this clonotype was seen many times. One end of the junction fails to match germline, which may point to a read error. The chain joins TRBV29-1 to TRBJ2-5; 12 nucleotides match TRBD1. Germline assignment: CDR1 SQVTM and CDR2 ANQGSEA. The CDR3 length is 17 residues. This chain's CDR3 is CSVRTGTGGAIPEAQYF. The CDR3, as DNA: TGCAGCGTCCGAACCGGGACAGGGGGCGCGATCCCAGAGGCCCAGTACTTC.

This chain links TRBV29-1 with TRBJ2-5; D remains ambiguous. Germline CDR1 reads SQVTM; CDR2 reads ANQGSEA. The CDR3 spans 13 residues. Trimming left V 3 bases short and J 2 bases short, with 10 bases between. CDR3 nucleotide sequence: TGCAGCGTTGATCTGAAGATTCAAGAGACCCAGTACTTC. Translating it yields CSVDLKIQETQYF.

This clonotype was observed a handful of times. This rearrangement joins TRBV19 to TRBJ2-1; D not resolved. V was cut by 2 bases and J by 8 bases, with 10 bases left in between. Germline CDR1 LNHDA, CDR2 SQIVND (reference sequence). This CDR3 comprises 13 residues. The CDR3 DNA follows: TGTGCCAGTAGTATACTCGGGTGGGATGAGCAGTTCTTC. Protein: CASSILGWDEQFF.

The V and J genes are TRBV28 and TRBJ2-3; TRBD1 or TRBD2 may be the D gene (5 bases each). Trimming took 5 bases from V and 2 from J, leaving 14 bases between them. This CDR3 is 15 amino acids long. Germline assignment: CDR1 MDHEN and CDR2 SYDVKM. The CDR3 nucleotides are TGTGCCAGCAGTCTCCCCGGGACCGCCACAGATACGCAGTATTTT. Its translation: CASSLPGTATDTQYF.

The chain carries TRBV20-1 and TRBJ1-5; D is possibly TRBD1 (5 bases). V was pared by 3 bases and J by 7 bases, with 13 bases between. The CDR3 contains 13 residues. CDR1 and CDR2 (germline): DFQATT, SNEGSKA (reference sequence). The CDR3 here is CSASLGREQPQHF. In DNA, the CDR3 is TGCAGTGCTAGCCTTGGCAGGGAACAGCCCCAGCATTTT.

J is TRBJ2-3 and V is TRBV10-2; D gene ambiguous. Trimming shortened V by 0 bases and J by 0 bases, and 16 bases separated the two germline ends. The CDR3 is 18 amino acids. CDR1 and CDR2 from the germline V gene are WSHSY and SAAADI. The CDR3: CASSESNTGTTSTDTQYF. The CDR3 bases are TGCGCCAGCAGTGAGTCGAATACGGGCACTACTAGCACAGATACGCAGTATTTT.

This clonotype turned up a few times. The chain is built from TRBV5-1 and TRBJ2-7, with no clear D. CDR3 size: 14 residues. V lost 0 bases, J lost 0 bases, and 7 bases lay in between. The germline gives CDR1 SGHRS, CDR2 YFSETQ. CDR3 region: CASSLEVNSYEQYF. In DNA, the CDR3 is TGCGCCAGCAGCTTGGAAGTGAACTCCTACGAGCAGTACTTC.

There are many counts of this clonotype. The chain couples TRBV7-2 to TRBJ2-3; D remains unclear. Germline V gives CDR1 SGHTA, CDR2 FQGNSA. CDR3 length: 13 amino acids. Trimming shortened V by 5 bases and J by 6 bases, and 12 bases separated the two germline ends. CDR3 residues: CASSPPGWDTQYF. Written as DNA, the CDR3 is TGTGCCAGCAGCCCCCCGGGCTGGGATACGCAGTATTTT.

V is TRBV4-2 and J is TRBJ2-1; 9 bases align to TRBD1. After removal of 0 bases from V and 5 bases from J, the junction contained 8 bases not matched to a gene. The CDR3 extends over 17 amino acids. Per germline, CDR1 LGHNA and CDR2 YNFKEQ. DNA for the CDR3: TGTGCCAGCAGCCAAGATATCGGGACAGGGTTGAACAATGAGCAGTTCTTC. Protein sequence: CASSQDIGTGLNNEQFF.

This clonotype was found a few times. This sequence joins TRBV7-3 and TRBJ1-1, with D hard to call. V was trimmed by 5 bases and J by 0 bases, leaving 7 bases between them. Looked up from germline, CDR1 is SGHTA and CDR2 is FQGTGA. This CDR3 region has 13 residues. The CDR3 coding sequence is TGTGCCAGCAGCATAGAGATGAACACTGAAGCTTTCTTT. Translation gives CASSIEMNTEAFF.